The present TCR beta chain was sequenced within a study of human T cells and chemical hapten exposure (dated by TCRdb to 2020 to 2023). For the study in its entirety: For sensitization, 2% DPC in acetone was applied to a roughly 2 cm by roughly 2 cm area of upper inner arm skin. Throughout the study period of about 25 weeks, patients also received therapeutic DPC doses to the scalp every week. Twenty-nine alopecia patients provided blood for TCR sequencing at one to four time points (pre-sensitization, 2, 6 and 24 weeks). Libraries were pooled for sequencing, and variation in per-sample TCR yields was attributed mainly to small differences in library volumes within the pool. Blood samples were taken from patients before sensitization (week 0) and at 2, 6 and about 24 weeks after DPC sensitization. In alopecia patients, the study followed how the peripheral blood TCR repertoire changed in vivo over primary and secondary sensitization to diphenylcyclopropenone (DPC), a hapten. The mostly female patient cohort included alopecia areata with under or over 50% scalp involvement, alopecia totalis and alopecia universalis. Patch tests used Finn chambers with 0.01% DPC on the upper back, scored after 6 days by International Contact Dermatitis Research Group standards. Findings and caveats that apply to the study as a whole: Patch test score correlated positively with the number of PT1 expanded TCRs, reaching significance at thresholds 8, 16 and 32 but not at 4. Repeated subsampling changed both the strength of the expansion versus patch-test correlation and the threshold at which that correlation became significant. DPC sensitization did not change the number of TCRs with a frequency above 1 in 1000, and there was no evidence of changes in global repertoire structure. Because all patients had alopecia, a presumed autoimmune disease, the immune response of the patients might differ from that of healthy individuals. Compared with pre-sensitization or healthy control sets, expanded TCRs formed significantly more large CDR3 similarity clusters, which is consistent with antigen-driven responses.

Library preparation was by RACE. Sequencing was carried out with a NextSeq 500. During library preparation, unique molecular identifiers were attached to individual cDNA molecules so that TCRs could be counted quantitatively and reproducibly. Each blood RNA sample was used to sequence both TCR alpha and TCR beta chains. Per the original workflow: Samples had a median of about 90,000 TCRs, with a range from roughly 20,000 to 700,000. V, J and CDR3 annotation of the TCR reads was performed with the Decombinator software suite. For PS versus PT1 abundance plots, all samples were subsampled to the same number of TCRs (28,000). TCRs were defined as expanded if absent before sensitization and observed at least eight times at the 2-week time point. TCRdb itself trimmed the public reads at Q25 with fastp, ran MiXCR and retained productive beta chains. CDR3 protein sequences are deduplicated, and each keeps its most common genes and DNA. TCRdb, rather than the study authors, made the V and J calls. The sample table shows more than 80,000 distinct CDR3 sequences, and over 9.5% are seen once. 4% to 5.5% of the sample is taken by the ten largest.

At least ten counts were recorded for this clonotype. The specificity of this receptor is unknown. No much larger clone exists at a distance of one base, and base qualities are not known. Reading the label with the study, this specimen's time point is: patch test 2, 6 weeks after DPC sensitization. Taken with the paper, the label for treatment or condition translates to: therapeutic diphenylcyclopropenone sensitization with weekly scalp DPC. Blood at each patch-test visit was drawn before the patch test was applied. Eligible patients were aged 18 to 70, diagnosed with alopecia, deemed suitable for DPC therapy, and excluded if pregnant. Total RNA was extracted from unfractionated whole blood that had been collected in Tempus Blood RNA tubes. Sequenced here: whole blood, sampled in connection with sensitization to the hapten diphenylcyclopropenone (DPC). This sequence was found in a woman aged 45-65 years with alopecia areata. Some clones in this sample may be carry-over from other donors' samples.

The CDR3 in this case is CSVKEVGGGEQFF. The nucleotide sequence is TGCAGCGTGAAGGAGGTGGGGGGCGGTGAGCAGTTCTTC. This sequence uses TRBV29-1 and TRBJ2-1; the D segment may tentatively be TRBD1 or TRBD2, each giving 6 matched bases. Inclusive of the bounding cysteine and phenylalanine, the CDR3 is 13 residues long. Solely the CDR3 DNA is kept, with 39 bases framed from the first base. CDR1 and CDR2, per the germline V gene, are SQVTM and ANQGSEA. At the junction V is shortened by 6 bases and J by 9 bases, with 18 bases in between.